Listed below are T cell receptor beta chains from one sample, sequenced in a study of human T cells and chemical hapten exposure. MiXCR, applied by TCRdb to the RACE reads, yields one record per CDR3 protein. The sample holds tens of thousands of distinct CDR3 sequences; more than 9% are singletons and the top ten take 11% to 15%. Material: whole blood, obtained in connection with sensitization to the hapten diphenylcyclopropenone (DPC). The receptor set was obtained from a woman aged 25-40 years with alopecia areata. Some clones in this sample may be carry-over from other donors' samples. The CDR3 runs from the conserved cysteine through the conserved F or W. The order of the fields is J gene, D gene, V gene, clone size, CDR3 DNA, CDR3 protein. The D gene is left open where the match is weak. Clone size is shown for a subset of rows, as once, few, many or a class of expanded clone.

TRBJ2-1	-	TRBV11-2	many	TGTGCCAGCAGCTTAGATCAGATGTATGAGCAGTTCTTC	CASSLDQMYEQFF
TRBJ2-7	-	TRBV5-5	many	TGTGCCAGCAGCCCCTTTGCAGCCGGAGAGCAGTACTTC	CASSPFAAGEQYF
TRBJ1-1	-	TRBV7-2	-	TGTGCCAGCAGCTTAAGGGGGGTCGCTGAAGCTTTCTTT	CASSLRGVAEAFF
TRBJ1-1	-	TRBV5-1	-	TGCGCCAGCAGCCCGACGGGGGGGAACACTGAAGCTTTCTTT	CASSPTGGNTEAFF
TRBJ2-1	-	TRBV30	-	TGTGCCTGGAGTGCCGCCGGGACATTCCGCTACAATGAGCAGTTCTTC	CAWSAAGTFRYNEQFF
TRBJ2-2	TRBD2	TRBV12-3/TRBV12-4	many	TGTGCCAGCACCCCGGGACTAGCGATAGGAAACGGGGAGCTGTTTTTT	CASTPGLAIGNGELFF
TRBJ1-2	-	TRBV7-9	-	TGTGCCAGCAGCTTAGATTCGGCGGAGGGCCGGGCCTTC	CASSLDSAEGRAF
TRBJ2-1	TRBD1	TRBV11-2	-	TGTGCCGGAGGAACAGGGGCAGCGGCCGATGAGCAGTTCTTC	CAGGTGAAADEQFF
TRBJ2-5	-	TRBV5-1	medium-sized	TGCGCCAGCAGCTTGTCGGAAGAGACCCAGTACTTC	CASSLSEETQYF
TRBJ2-7	-	TRBV12-3/TRBV12-4	few	TGTGCCAGCAGTTTATACCGGGAATACGAGCAGTACTTC	CASSLYREYEQYF
TRBJ1-4	-	TRBV12-3/TRBV12-4	few	TGTGCCAGCAGTTTAGGGGGGACCTCAAATGAAAAACTGTTTTTT	CASSLGGTSNEKLFF
TRBJ2-4	-	TRBV4-1	many	TGCGCCAGCAGCCCTGACTCTAACATTCAGTACTTC	CASSPDSNIQYF
TRBJ2-7	-	TRBV27	few	TGTGCCAGCAGTATGCAGGGGTCAACCTACGAGCAGTACTTC	CASSMQGSTYEQYF
TRBJ2-3	-	TRBV5-6	many	TGTGCCAGCAGCCCGTCTATGTACACAGATACGCAGTATTTT	CASSPSMYTDTQYF
TRBJ2-3	-	TRBV20-1	few	TGCAGTGCTAGAGGAGCCACAGATACGCAGTATTTT	CSARGATDTQYF
TRBJ2-7	-	TRBV20-1	few	TGCAGTGCTAGTTATATAGGGAACGAGCAGTACTTC	CSASYIGNEQYF